The 12 T cell receptor beta chains in this list originate from one sample, sequenced in a study of T cells in Graves' hyperthyroidism and ophthalmopathy. RNA transcripts served as the template for amplifying TCR beta CDR3 regions. RT-PCR in the first round (using the HTBI primer set) targeted the TCR CDR3. TCRdb used MiXCR to reprocess the multiplex PCR reads, holding one entry per CDR3 protein. The repertoire includes around 570,000 distinct CDR3 sequences, just under 20% of them detected once, and 45% to 50% sits in the top ten. Sequencing was carried out using blood. The receptors come from a man in his forties with Graves' ophthalmopathy.

This clonotype was picked up a small number of times. V usage is TRBV5-1 and J usage is TRBJ2-4; possible D gene TRBD1, 6 bases. Trimming shortened V by 0 bases and J by 1 base, and 11 bases separated the two germline ends. This CDR3 region has 16 residues. Germline values: CDR1 SGHRS, CDR2 YFSETQ. The CDR3 spells CASSLGQGSAKNIQYF. The CDR3 DNA reads TGCGCCAGCAGCTTGGGTCAGGGGAGCGCCAAAAACATTCAGTACTTC.

In its sample, this clonotype was seen many times. The chain uses TRBV11-2 and TRBJ2-5; 10 nucleotides align to TRBD2. The CDR3 contains 13 residues. Trimming took 7 bases from V and 4 from J; bases not matched to a gene: 3. Germline V gives CDR1 SGHAT, CDR2 FQNNGV. CDR3 in amino acids: CASIGTSVETQYF. The CDR3 DNA sequence: TGTGCCAGCATCGGGACTAGCGTAGAGACCCAGTACTTC.

V and J are TRBV28 and TRBJ2-7; 7 bases match TRBD1. This CDR3 is 16 amino acids long. The junction had 13 bases not matched to a gene; V was cut back by 5 bases and J by 3 bases. Germline CDR1 MDHEN, CDR2 SYDVKM. The CDR3 nucleotides are TGTGCCAGCAGTGAACGGGACAGCTTAAACCGCTACGAGCAGTACTTC. This encodes CASSERDSLNRYEQYF.

This clonotype was counted only a few times. The rearrangement links TRBV7-8 to TRBJ1-1, with D possibly TRBD1 on 5 matching bases. The CDR3 totals 14 residues. Trimming removed 5 bases from V and 1 base from J, with 11 bases in between. Germline CDR1 and CDR2: SGHVS and FQNEAQ. CDR3 nucleotide sequence: TGTGCCAGCAGCAAATACGGACAGAACACTGAAGCTTTCTTT. Translation gives CASSKYGQNTEAFF.

The chain's CDR3 is CSVGEGGYEQYF. CDR3 in DNA: TGCAGCGTTGGGGAGGGCGGCTACGAGCAGTACTTC. The chain joins TRBV29-1 to TRBJ2-7; 7 bases line up with TRBD2. The CDR3 totals 12 residues. Unmatched junction bases numbered 3, after V lost 4 bases and J lost 3 bases. Looked up from germline, CDR1 is SQVTM and CDR2 is ANQGSEA.

This clonotype was detected many times. The chain employs TRBV7-2 and TRBJ2-5; 7 bases line up with TRBD1. CDR1 and CDR2 (germline): SGHTA, FQGNSA. V was clipped by 8 bases and J by 5 bases; unmatched bases: 5. CDR3 size: 12 residues. The CDR3 reads CASARGRETQYF. The CDR3 region has the DNA TGTGCCAGCGCGAGGGGGCGGGAGACCCAGTACTTC.

This clonotype was recorded many times. The chain combines TRBV2 with TRBJ2-7; TRBD1 matches 11 bases. Trimming cost V 8 bases and J 6 bases; bases outside gene matches: 6. Germline CDR1 reads SNHLY; CDR2 reads FYNNEI. This CDR3 comprises 13 residues. Here the CDR3 DNA reads TGTGCCAGCGTGGGACAGGGGGGCTCCGAGCAGTACTTC. It translates to CASVGQGGSEQYF. Full variable domain (missing parts from reference TRBV2 and TRBJ2-7): EPEVTQTPSHQVTQMGQEVILRCVPISNHLYFYWYRQILGQKVEFLVSFYNNEISEKSEIFDDQFSVERPDGSNFTLKIRSTKLEDSAMYFCASVGQGGSEQYFGPGTRLTVT.

This clonotype appeared a few times. This chain uses TRBV6-6 with TRBJ2-5; TRBD1 might be the D (5 bases). Germline CDR1 MNHNY, CDR2 SVGAGI (reference sequence). V was pared by 0 bases and J by 7 bases, with 24 bases between. The CDR3 consists of 18 residues. The CDR3 protein is CASSYSMSSGIDRWTQYF. The CDR3 coding sequence is TGTGCCAGCAGTTACTCTATGTCATCGGGCATTGACAGATGGACCCAGTACTTC.

CDR3 protein: CASSWTAQNYGYTF. CDR3 in DNA: TGTGCCAGCAGCTGGACGGCTCAAAACTATGGCTACACCTTC. The chain combines TRBV7-9 with TRBJ1-2; the D is unclear. The length of the CDR3 is 14 residues. V was shortened by 4 bases and J by 2 bases, with 11 bases between the two germline ends. The germline CDR1 and CDR2 sequences are SEHNR and FQNEAQ (reference sequence). Together with reference TRBV7-9 and TRBJ1-2, the CDR3 gives the full variable domain: DTGVSQNPRHKITKRGQNVTFRCDPISEHNRLYWYRQTLGQGPEFLTYFQNEAQLEKSRLLSDRFSAERPKGSFSTLEIQRTEQGDSAMYLCASSWTAQNYGYTFGSGTRLTVV.

This clonotype was recorded a few times. The rearrangement joins TRBV3-1 to TRBJ2-7; TRBD2 agrees at 8 bases. The CDR3 extends over 15 amino acids. Trimming cost V 4 bases and J 1 base; bases outside gene matches: 6. Germline-derived CDR1 and CDR2 are LGHDT and YNNKEL (reference sequence). Here the CDR3 reads CASSLLTSVSYEQYF. The CDR3 nucleotides read TGTGCCAGCAGCCTCCTGACTAGCGTTTCCTACGAGCAGTACTTC.

V usage is TRBV27 and J usage is TRBJ2-1; 7 nucleotides line up with TRBD2. Germline V lookup: CDR1 MNHEY, CDR2 SMNVEV (reference sequence). The CDR3 consists of 14 residues. V shed 5 bases, J shed 5 bases, and the junction held 6 bases outside the gene matches. CDR3 protein: CASSPQRGDNEQFF. The CDR3 nucleotides are TGTGCCAGCAGTCCCCAGCGGGGTGACAATGAGCAGTTCTTC.

The chain uses TRBV7-9 and TRBJ1-4, with D possibly being TRBD1 (6 bases). The CDR3 extends over 15 amino acids. Germline-derived CDR1 and CDR2 are SEHNR and FQNEAQ (reference sequence). The V gene lost 8 bases and the J gene lost 2 bases, with 15 bases spanning the gap. CDR3 coding DNA: TGTGCCAGCCGTGGCGGGGGCGGCACTAATGAAAAACTGTTTTTT. This gives the protein CASRGGGGTNEKLFF.